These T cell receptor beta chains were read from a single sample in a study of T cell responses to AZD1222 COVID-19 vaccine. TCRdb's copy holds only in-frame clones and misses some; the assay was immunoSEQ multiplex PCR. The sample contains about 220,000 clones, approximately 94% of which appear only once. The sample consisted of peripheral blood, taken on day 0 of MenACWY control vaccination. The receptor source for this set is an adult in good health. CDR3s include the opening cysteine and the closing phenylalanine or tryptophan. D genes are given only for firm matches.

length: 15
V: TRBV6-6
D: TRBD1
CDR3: CASRQTGTGWEKLFF

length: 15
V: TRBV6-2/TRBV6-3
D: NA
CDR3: CASSYSKGPRQPQHF

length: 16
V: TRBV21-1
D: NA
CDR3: CASSKGTGGASQPQHF

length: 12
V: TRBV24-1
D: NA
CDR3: CATSDRLLKQFF

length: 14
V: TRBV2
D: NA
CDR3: CASSDRVPNQPQHF

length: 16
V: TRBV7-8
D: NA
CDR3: CASSLVLQGRDSPLHF

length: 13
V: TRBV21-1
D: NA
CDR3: CASTCRWASEQYF

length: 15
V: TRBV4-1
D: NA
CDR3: CASSPHPQGDYGYTF

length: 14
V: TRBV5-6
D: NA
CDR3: CASSLVQNTGELFF

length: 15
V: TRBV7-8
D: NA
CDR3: CASSLGPSMNTEAFF

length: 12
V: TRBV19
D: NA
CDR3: CASSSDRSAQHF

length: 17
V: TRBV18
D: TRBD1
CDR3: CASSPQQGRGSNQPQHF

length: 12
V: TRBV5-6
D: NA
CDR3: CASSLGQSPLHF

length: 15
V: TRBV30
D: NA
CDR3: CAWSTPQGDYQPQHF

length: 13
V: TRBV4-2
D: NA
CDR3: CASSQANPYEQYF

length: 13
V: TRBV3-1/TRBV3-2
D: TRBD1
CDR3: CASRTTGGSPLHF